The present entry profiles one TCR beta chain with its context. The antigen is unknown. Germline CDR1 is SGHAT and CDR2 is FQNNGV. After removal of 3 bases from V and 6 bases from J, the junction contained 13 bases not matched to a gene. This CDR3 has 17 residues. This record belongs to a study of T-cell reconstitution after alpha-beta-depleted transplantation in children. A library of TCRbeta sequences, prepared with unique molecular identifiers, was generated. TCRdb called the PCR reads again in MiXCR, with one record for every CDR3 protein. Of about 610,000 distinct CDR3 sequences listed, 25% to 30% were seen once; the top ten hold approximately 39%. Study conclusions and caveats: Recipient T cells and thymic progenitors that survived gave rise to the high TCRbeta diversity observed at day 60 in some patients. Diversity and T-cell counts at one year after transplant derived mostly from new T cells. Several hundred expanded graft clones reportedly supplied alpha-beta T cells about two months after transplant.

V usage is TRBV11-2 and J usage is TRBJ2-1; TRBD2 agrees at 8 bases. The TCR sequence derives from a boy in the first two years of life with Wiskott-Aldrich syndrome, due to receive a stem cell transplant. This material consisted of PBMCs, taken before TCRalphabeta/CD19-depleted stem cell transplant. The CDR3 spells CASSFPSSREVFNEQFF. The CDR3 DNA reads as TGTGCCAGCAGCTTCCCCTCTTCGCGGGAGGTTTTCAATGAGCAGTTCTTC.